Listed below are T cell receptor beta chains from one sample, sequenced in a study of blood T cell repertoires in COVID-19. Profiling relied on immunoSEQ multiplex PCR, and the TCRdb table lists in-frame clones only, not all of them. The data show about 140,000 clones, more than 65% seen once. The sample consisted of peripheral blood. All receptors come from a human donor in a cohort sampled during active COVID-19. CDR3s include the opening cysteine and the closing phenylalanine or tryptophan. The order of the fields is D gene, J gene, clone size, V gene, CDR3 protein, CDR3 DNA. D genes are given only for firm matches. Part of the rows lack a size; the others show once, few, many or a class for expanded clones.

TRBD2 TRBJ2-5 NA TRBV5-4 CASSLAGKETQYF TGTGCCAGCAGCTTAGCGGGGAAAGAGACCCAGTACTTC
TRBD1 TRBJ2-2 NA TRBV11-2 CASSLDRGPTGELFF TGTGCCAGCAGCCTCGACAGGGGGCCCACCGGGGAGCTGTTTTTT
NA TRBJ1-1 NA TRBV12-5 CASGLTGGTEAFF TGTGCTAGTGGCCTGACCGGGGGCACTGAAGCTTTCTTT
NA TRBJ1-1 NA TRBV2 CASSVDNYSEAFF TGTGCCAGCAGTGTGGACAATTACAGTGAAGCTTTCTTT
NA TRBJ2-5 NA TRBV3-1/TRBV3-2 CASSQEDWYQETQYF TGTGCCAGCAGCCAAGAGGACTGGTACCAAGAGACCCAGTACTTC
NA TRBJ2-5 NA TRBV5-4 CASSWEASTRETQYF TGTGCCAGCAGCTGGGAGGCTAGCACTCGGGAGACCCAGTACTTC
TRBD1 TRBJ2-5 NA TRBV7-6 CASSLVRLGTGVFGTQYF TGTGCCAGCAGCTTAGTCCGGCTTGGGACAGGGGTTTTCGGGACCCAGTACTTC
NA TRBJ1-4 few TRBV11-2 CASSQSGLTNEKLFF TGTGCCAGCAGCCAATCAGGGTTAACTAATGAAAAACTGTTTTTT
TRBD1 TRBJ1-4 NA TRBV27 CASRGTGFRKLFF TGTGCCAGCAGGGGGACAGGATTCCGCAAACTGTTTTTT
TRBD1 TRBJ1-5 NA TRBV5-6 CASSKDRGLRNQPQHF TGTGCCAGCAGCAAGGACAGGGGGCTGAGGAATCAGCCCCAGCATTTT
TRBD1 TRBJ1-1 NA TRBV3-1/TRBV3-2 CASSSRDSHTEAFF TGTGCCAGCAGCTCGAGGGACAGCCACACTGAAGCTTTCTTT
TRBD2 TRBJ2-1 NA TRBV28 CASSEAGTPYNEQFF TGTGCCAGCAGTGAAGCGGGGACCCCCTACAATGAGCAGTTCTTC
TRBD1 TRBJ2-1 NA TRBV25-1 CASSGKTGELSSYNEQFF TGTGCCAGCAGTGGGAAGACAGGGGAGTTAAGCTCCTACAATGAGCAGTTCTTC
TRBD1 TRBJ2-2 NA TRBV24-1 CATSSDRGGTGELFF TGTGCCACCAGCTCGGACAGGGGGGGAACCGGGGAGCTGTTTTTT
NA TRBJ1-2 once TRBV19 CASSPTGESYGYTF TGTGCCAGTAGCCCGACGGGGGAGAGCTATGGCTACACCTTC
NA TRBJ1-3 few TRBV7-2 CASSLESGLGNTIYF TGTGCCAGCAGCTTAGAAAGCGGGTTGGGAAACACCATATATTTT
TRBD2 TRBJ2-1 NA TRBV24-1 CATSEPGTSGGINSYNEQFF TGTGCCACCAGTGAACCCGGGACTAGCGGGGGAATTAACTCCTACAATGAGCAGTTCTTC
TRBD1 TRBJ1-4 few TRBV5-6 CASSLGTGRTNEKLFF TGTGCCAGCAGCTTGGGGACAGGGCGGACTAATGAAAAACTGTTTTTT
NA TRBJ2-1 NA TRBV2 CASNGAAYNEQFF TGTGCCAGCAACGGCGCAGCGTACAATGAGCAGTTCTTC
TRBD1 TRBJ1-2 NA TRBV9 CASQQGADGYTF TGTGCCAGCCAGCAGGGGGCAGATGGCTACACCTTC
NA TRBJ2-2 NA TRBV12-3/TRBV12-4 CASSFSGELFF TGTGCCAGCAGTTTCTCCGGGGAGCTGTTTTTT
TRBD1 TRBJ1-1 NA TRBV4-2 CASRPSDRDNTEAFF TGTGCCAGCAGACCATCCGACAGGGATAACACTGAAGCTTTCTTT
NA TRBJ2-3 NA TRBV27 CASSPSVAASDTQYF TGTGCCAGCAGCCCGTCCGTGGCGGCCTCAGATACGCAGTATTTT
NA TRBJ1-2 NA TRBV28 CATATPGTTYGYTF TGTGCCACCGCTACCCCCGGGACAACCTATGGCTACACCTTC
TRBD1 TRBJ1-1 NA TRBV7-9 CASSARDRGGTEAFF TGTGCCAGCAGCGCCAGGGACAGGGGTGGCACTGAAGCTTTCTTT
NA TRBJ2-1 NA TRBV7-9 CASSPGLLYNEQFF TGTGCCAGCAGCCCTGGACTACTCTACAATGAGCAGTTCTTC
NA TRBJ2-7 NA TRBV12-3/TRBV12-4 CASSSYTGTEQYF TGTGCCAGCAGTTCATATACAGGGACCGAGCAGTACTTC
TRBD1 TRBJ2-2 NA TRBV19 CASSITSRGRNTGELFF TGTGCCAGTAGTATAACCAGCAGGGGGCGGAACACCGGGGAGCTGTTTTTT
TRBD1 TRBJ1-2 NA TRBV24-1 CATSETGGGYTF TGTGCCACCAGTGAGACAGGGGGCGGCTACACCTTC
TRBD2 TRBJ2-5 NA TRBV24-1 CATSDRRGVAETQYF TGTGCCACCAGTGATCGACGGGGGGTAGCGGAGACCCAGTACTTC
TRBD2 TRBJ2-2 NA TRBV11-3 CASRSSGGTGELFF TGTGCCAGCAGGTCTAGCGGCGGCACCGGGGAGCTGTTTTTT
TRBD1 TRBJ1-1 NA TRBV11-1 CASSLVRGKNTEAFF TGTGCCAGCAGCTTAGTCAGGGGGAAGAACACTGAAGCTTTCTTT
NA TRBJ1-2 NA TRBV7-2 CASSLDIWGYTF TGTGCCAGCAGCTTGGACATTTGGGGCTACACCTTC